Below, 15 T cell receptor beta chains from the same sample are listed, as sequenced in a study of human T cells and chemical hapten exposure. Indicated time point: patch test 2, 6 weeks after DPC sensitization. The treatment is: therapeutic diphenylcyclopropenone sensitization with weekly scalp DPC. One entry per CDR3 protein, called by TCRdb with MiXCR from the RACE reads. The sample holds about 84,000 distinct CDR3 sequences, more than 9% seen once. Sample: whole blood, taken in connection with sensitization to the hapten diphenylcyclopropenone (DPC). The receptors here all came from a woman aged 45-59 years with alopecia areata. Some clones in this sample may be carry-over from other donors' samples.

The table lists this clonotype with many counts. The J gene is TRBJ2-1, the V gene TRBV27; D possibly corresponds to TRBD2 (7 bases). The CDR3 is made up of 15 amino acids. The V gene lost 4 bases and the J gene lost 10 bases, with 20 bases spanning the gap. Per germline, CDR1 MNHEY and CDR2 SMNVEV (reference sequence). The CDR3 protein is CASSSSGGFFVEQFF. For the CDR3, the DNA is TGTGCCAGCAGTTCCTCGGGGGGCTTTTTTGTGGAGCAGTTCTTC.

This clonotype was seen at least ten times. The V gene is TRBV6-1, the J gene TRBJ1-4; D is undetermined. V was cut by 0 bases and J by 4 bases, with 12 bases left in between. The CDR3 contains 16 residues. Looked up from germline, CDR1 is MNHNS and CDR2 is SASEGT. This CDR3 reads CASSEAFLPDNEKLFF. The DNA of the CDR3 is TGTGCCAGCAGTGAAGCCTTCCTCCCAGATAATGAAAAACTGTTTTTT.

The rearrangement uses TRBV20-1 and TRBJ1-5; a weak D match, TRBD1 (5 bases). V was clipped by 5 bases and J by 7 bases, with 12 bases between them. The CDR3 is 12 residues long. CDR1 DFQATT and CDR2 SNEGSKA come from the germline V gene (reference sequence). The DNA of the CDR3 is TGCAGTGCTGGGAACGGGGACCAGCCCCAGCATTTT. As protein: CSAGNGDQPQHF.

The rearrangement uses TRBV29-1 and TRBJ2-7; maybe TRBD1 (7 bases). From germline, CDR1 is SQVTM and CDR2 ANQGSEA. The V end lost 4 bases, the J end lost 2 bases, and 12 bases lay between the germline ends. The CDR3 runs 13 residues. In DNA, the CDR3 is TGCAGCGTTGGACAGGGAGGCACCTACGAGCAGTACTTC. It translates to CSVGQGGTYEQYF.

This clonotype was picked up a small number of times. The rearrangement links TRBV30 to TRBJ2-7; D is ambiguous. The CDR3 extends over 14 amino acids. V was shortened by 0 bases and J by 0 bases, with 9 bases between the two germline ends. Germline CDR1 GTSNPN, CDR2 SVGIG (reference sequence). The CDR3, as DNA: TGTGCCTGGAGTGTATCCCCGAACTCCTACGAGCAGTACTTC. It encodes CAWSVSPNSYEQYF.

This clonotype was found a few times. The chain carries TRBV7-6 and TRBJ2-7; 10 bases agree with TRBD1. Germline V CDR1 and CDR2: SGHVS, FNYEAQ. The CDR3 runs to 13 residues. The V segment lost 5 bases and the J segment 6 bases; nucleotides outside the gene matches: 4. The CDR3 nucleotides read TGTGCCAGCAGCCGGGACAGGGGAGGCGAGCAGTACTTC. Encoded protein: CASSRDRGGEQYF.

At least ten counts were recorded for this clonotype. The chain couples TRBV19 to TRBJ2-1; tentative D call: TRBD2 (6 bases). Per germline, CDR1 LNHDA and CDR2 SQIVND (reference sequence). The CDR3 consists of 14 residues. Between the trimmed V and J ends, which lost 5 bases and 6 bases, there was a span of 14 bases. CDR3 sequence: CASSPGLQPNEQFF. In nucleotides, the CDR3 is TGTGCCAGTAGTCCGGGACTGCAACCCAATGAGCAGTTCTTC.

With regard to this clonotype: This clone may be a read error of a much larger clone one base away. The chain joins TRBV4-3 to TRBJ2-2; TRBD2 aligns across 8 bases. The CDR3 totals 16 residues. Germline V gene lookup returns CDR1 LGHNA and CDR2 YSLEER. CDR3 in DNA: TGCGCCAGCAGCCAATTAGCGGGAACGGGCACCGAGGAGCTGTTTTTT. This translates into CASSQLAGTGTEELFF.

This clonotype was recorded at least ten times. The DNA for the CDR3 is TGTGCCAGCAGCCAAGTAGGGAGCTATGGCTACACCTTC. Amino acids: CASSQVGSYGYTF. V usage is TRBV3-1 and J usage is TRBJ1-2; the D is unclear. With 1 base removed from V and 4 bases from J, the gap between germline ends came to 7 bases. The CDR3 has 13 amino acids. Looked up from germline, CDR1 is LGHDT and CDR2 is YNNKEL (reference sequence). Full variable domain (rest looked up from reference TRBV3-1 and TRBJ1-2): DTAVSQTPKYLVTQMGNDKSIKCEQNLGHDTMYWYKQDSKKFLKIMFSYNNKELIINETVPNRFSPKSPDKAHLNLHINSLELGDSAVYFCASSQVGSYGYTFGSGTRLTVV.

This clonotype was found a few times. In nucleotides, the CDR3 is TGTGCCAGCAGCCAAGTCCAGGGGGCCATATATTTT. Encoded protein: CASSQVQGAIYF. The V call is TRBV3-1, the J call TRBJ1-3, with 7 bases fitting TRBD1. The CDR3 consists of 12 residues. J gave up 11 bases and V 1 base, and 2 bases lay outside the gene matches. Looked up from germline, CDR1 is LGHDT and CDR2 is YNNKEL (reference sequence).

For the CDR3, the DNA is TGTGCCAGCAGTTCCTCGGAGACTAGACTCACCGGGGAGCTGTTTTTT. This translates into CASSSSETRLTGELFF. This chain connects TRBV28 to TRBJ2-2, with a tentative D call TRBD2 (6 bases). V lost 4 bases and J 4 bases, leaving 16 bases between the germline ends. This CDR3 is 16 amino acids long. Germline loops: CDR1 MDHEN, CDR2 SYDVKM.

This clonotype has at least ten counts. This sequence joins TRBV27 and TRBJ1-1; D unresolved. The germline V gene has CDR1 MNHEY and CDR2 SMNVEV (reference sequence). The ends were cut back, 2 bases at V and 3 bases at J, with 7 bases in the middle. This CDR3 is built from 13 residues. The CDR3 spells CASSLGLYTEAFF. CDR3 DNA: TGTGCCAGCAGTTTAGGACTATACACTGAAGCTTTCTTT.

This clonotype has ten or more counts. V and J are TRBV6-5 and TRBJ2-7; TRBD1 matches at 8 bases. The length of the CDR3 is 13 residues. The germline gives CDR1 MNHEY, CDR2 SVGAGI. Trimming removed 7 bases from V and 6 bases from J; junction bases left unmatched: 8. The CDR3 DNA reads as TGTGCCAGCACTCCGGACAGGGCGAGCGAGCAGTACTTC. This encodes CASTPDRASEQYF.

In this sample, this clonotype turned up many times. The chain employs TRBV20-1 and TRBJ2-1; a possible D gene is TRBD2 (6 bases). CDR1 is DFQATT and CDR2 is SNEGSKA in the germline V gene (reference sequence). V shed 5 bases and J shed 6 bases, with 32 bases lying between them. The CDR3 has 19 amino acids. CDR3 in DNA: TGCAGTGCTTGTCATGGTCTCGGGGGTATCCGCGGGAAGGGCAATGAGCAGTTCTTC. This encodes CSACHGLGGIRGKGNEQFF.

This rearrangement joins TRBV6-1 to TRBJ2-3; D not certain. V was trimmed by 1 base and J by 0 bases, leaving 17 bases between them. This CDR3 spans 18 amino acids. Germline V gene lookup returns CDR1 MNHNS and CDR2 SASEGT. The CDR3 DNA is TGTGCCAGCAGTGAAGACAAAGTTAGGCAAGGGAGCACAGATACGCAGTATTTT. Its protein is CASSEDKVRQGSTDTQYF.